A single T cell receptor beta chain is shown here with its context. Original data processing: Using reference gene primer amplification, nucleated cell counts were estimated. The protocol was immunoSEQ multiplex PCR, while the TCRdb copy is restricted to in-frame clones and leaves out a portion. Clone size and the V and J calls come from that table; the DNA yielded D and trimming. The sample includes under 150,000 clones, almost 90% seen only once; the top ten take approximately 10%. The record originates from a study of blood T cell repertoires in COVID-19. Study in general: The United States, Italy and Spain were the sources of the acute and convalescent COVID-19 samples. The analysed material was cDNA or gDNA that came from T cells, B-cell-depleted T cells, or PBMCs.

V was clipped by 3 bases and J by 4 bases, with 9 bases between them. CDR1 is MNHNS and CDR2 is SASEGT in the germline V gene. This CDR3 is built from 13 residues. This receptor was identified in a man over 45 with active or convalescent COVID-19. This chain uses TRBV6-1 with TRBJ2-5; D uncertain. The sample was peripheral blood. The CDR3 nucleotides are TGTGCCAGCAGTGAGCACCGTAGAGAGACCCAGTACTTC. Its translation: CASSEHRRETQYF.